This note documents a single T cell receptor beta chain sequence. Its antigen is still unknown. Per the germline V gene, CDR1 is WNHNN and CDR2 is SYGVQD (reference sequence). The V end lost 0 bases, the J end lost 0 bases, and 8 bases lay between the germline ends. The CDR3 covers 15 residues. For each subset, genomic DNA was distributed in equal portions over several immunoSEQ plates. Produced via immunoSEQ multiplex PCR; TCRdb's table is partial and in-frame only. The table records over 2 million clones, 85% to 95% of them present only once. The data were obtained in a study of shared clonotypes between healthy human individuals. Overall study: Used for every donor were three CD4 naive, three CD4 memory, two CD8 naive and one CD8 memory plate.

Study-level points and caveats: Donors were few, which limited the genetic and exposure-history diversity represented. The authors expected sequencing depth to affect clonotype sharing among donors.

Sequenced: naive CD4+ T cells sorted from blood. Noted subset: CD45RA+ positively selected. The sequence was collected from a man aged 18 to 35 in good health. V is TRBV10-1 and J is TRBJ2-5; weak D call: TRBD1 (5 bases). The CDR3 sequence is CASSESQGYQETQYF. CDR3 in DNA: TGCGCCAGCAGTGAGTCTCAGGGATACCAAGAGACCCAGTACTTC.